The T cell receptor (beta chain) described here comes from a study of T cell responses to AZD1222 COVID-19 vaccine. Study information: Some second doses came at about 4 weeks and others at about 12 weeks; these were pooled.

Losses at the gene ends were 10 bases for V and 5 bases for J; bases not matched to a gene: 16. Germline CDR1 and CDR2: MNHEY and SVGAGI. This CDR3 spans 15 amino acids. Details on this clone: Its antigen is unknown.

Repertoires were generated with immunoSEQ multiplex PCR, while TCRdb's copy carries only in-frame clones and drops some. The sample lists 100,000 to 150,000 clones; roughly 90% were seen once. Study outcomes and limitations: The study found Spike-specific TCR breadth and depth rose after two AZD1222 doses.

This clonotype was sampled from an adult in good health. This specimen was peripheral blood, taken on day 0 of AZD1222 vaccination. The V call is TRBV6-5, the J call TRBJ2-5, with 7 bases fitting TRBD2. The DNA of the CDR3 is TGTGCCACCTCAATATTGGGCGGGAGCGGGGAGACCCAGTACTTC. This encodes CATSILGGSGETQYF.